Detailed here is one T cell receptor (beta chain). The sample belongs to a study of blood T cells in healthy people across ages. The use of a sample-barcoded 5' primer and a J-beta primer mix characterized a second PCR of roughly 7 to 12 cycles. Through a template-switch adaptor with 12 random nucleotides, each cDNA molecule received a tag. TCRdb fed the 5' RACE reads into MiXCR, producing one record per CDR3 protein. The table includes over 750,000 distinct CDR3 sequences, approximately 25% detected once. V was pared by 1 base and J by 1 base, with 16 bases between. The CDR3 is 17 amino acids. The germline gives CDR1 SGHTA, CDR2 FQGNSA. The same sample was also studied in work on T cells of mothers and their children. As that report states: Every mother supplied over 8.5 million TCR beta CDR3 reads and every child approximately 2.8 million. Overlap measured in related mother-child pairs was slightly, non-significantly higher than in unrelated pairs.

The rearrangement joins TRBV7-2 to TRBJ2-5; tentatively, D is TRBD1 (6 bases). The specimen sequenced was blood. The receptor comes from a boy between 10 and 17 years old in good health. CDR3 nucleotides: TGTGCCAGCAGCTTAGAGCCGGGACAAGATTTCCAAGAGACCCAGTACTTC. It encodes CASSLEPGQDFQETQYF.